Included here is one T cell receptor beta chain sequence, with context. Some clones are missing from TCRdb's copy, which holds only in-frame ones; the method was immunoSEQ multiplex PCR. The sample records about 40,000 clones, around 94% being singletons. These data belong to a study of T cell changes during pregnancy in multiple sclerosis. Trimming took 5 bases from V and 1 from J, leaving 11 bases between them. The CDR3 length is 14 residues. From germline, CDR1 is SEHNR and CDR2 FQNEAQ (reference sequence). The sequence was collected from a female donor with multiple sclerosis, enrolled in a pregnancy study. Source: CD4+ T cells from peripheral blood mononuclear cells, taken before pregnancy. The chain employs TRBV7-9 and TRBJ1-1; D might be TRBD1 (5 bases). The CDR3 coding sequence is TGTGCCAGCAGCACTCAGGGAGGGAACACTGAAGCTTTCTTT. Protein sequence: CASSTQGGNTEAFF.